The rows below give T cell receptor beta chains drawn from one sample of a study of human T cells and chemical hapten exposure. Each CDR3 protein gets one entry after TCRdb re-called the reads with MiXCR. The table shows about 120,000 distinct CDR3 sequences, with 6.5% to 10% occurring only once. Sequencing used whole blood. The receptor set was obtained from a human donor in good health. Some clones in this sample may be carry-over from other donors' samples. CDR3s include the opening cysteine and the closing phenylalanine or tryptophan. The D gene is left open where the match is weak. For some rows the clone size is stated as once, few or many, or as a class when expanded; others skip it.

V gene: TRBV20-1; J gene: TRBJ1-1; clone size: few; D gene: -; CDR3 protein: CSARGYEAFF; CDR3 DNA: TGCAGTGCGAGAGGATATGAAGCTTTCTTT
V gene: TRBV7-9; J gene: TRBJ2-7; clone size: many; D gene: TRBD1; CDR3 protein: CASSPPVGDRGYEQYF; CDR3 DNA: TGTGCCAGCAGCCCCCCGGTTGGGGACAGGGGTTACGAGCAGTACTTC
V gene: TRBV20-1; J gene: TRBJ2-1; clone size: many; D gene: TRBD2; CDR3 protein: CSAMTGTTDREQFF; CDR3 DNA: TGCAGTGCTATGACTGGGACTACGGATCGTGAGCAGTTCTTC
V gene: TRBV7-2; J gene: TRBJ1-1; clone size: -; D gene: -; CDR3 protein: CASNIVNTEAFF; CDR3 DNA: TGTGCCTCAAATATAGTGAACACTGAAGCTTTCTTT
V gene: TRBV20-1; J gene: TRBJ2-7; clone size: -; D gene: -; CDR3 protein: CSAPARVSYEQYF; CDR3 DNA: TGCAGTGCTCCGGCGCGGGTTTCCTACGAGCAGTACTTC
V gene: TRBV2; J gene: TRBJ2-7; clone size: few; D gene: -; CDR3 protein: CASSEPDRGGYEQYF; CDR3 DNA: TGTGCCAGCAGTGAACCAGACAGGGGAGGGTACGAGCAGTACTTC
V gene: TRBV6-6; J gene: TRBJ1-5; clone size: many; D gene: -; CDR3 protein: CASSRGGNNQPQHF; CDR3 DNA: TGTGCCAGCAGCAGAGGGGGGAACAATCAGCCCCAGCATTTT
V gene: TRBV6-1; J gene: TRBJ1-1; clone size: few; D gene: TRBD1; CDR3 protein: CASSGDRVKTEAFF; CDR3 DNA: TGTGCCAGCAGTGGGGACAGGGTGAAGACTGAAGCTTTCTTT
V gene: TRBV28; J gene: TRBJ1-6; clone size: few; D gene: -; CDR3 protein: CASSTSDSSYNSPLHF; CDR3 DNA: TGTGCCAGCAGTACAAGCGATAGCTCCTATAATTCACCCCTCCACTTT
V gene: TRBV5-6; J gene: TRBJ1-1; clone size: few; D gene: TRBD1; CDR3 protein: CASSRRPGTGYTEAFF; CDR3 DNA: TGTGCCAGCAGCCGCCGTCCCGGGACAGGCTACACTGAAGCTTTCTTT
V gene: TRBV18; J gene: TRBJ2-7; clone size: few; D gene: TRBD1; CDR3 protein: CASSPGTGGFNEQYF; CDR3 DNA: TGTGCCAGCTCACCAGGGACAGGGGGCTTCAACGAGCAGTACTTC
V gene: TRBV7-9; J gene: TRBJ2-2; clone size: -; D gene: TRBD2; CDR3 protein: CASSSYTSGSNTGELFF; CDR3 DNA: TGTGCCAGCAGCTCCTACACTAGCGGATCGAACACCGGGGAGCTGTTTTTT
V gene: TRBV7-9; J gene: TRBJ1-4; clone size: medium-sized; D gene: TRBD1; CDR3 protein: CASSLGQGGIEKLFF; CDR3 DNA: TGTGCCAGCAGCCTTGGACAGGGAGGAATTGAAAAACTGTTTTTT
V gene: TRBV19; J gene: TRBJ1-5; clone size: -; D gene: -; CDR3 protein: CASSMTSNQPQHF; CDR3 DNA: TGTGCCAGTAGTATGACGAGTAATCAGCCCCAGCATTTT